Reported below is one TCR beta chain. Its antigen is still unknown. The data stem from a study of cytomegalovirus exposure and HLA in healthy donors. Study-wide background: Earlier sequencing of approximately 180 million T cells yielded 120 million or so unique TCR beta sequences. Study observations and caveats: Fewer N-insertions (relative to the roughly 660-donor mean) were reportedly seen in an Asian-associated ancestry cluster in a later analysis. A later analysis revealed that TCR association rates differed between HLA loci, peaking at DRB1 and bottoming out at HLA-C. Reports described diagnosis of cytomegalovirus status by the classifier as highly specific and sensitive.

The PCR contained 60 Vbeta and 13 Jbeta primers. This table comes from immunoSEQ multiplex PCR, and its TCRdb copy is limited to in-frame clones, with some not included. Of some 200,000 clones detected, around 82% appear once; the ten largest clones hold 2.5% to 3.5%. Sequenced sample: PBMCs. This receptor was taken from a woman in her 30s in good health and CMV-seronegative.

CDR3 nucleotide sequence: TGCGCCAGCAGACAGGATGTGATGAACACTGAAGCTTTCTTT. Translation: CASRQDVMNTEAFF. The chain carries TRBV5-1 and TRBJ1-1, with D maybe TRBD1 (5 bases). Germline CDR1 is SGHRS and CDR2 is YFSETQ. The CDR3 sequence is 14 residues long. Deletions cut 5 bases from V and 0 bases from J, with 11 bases between.